This record looks at one T cell receptor beta chain sequence and its context. No antigen is known for it. CDR3 size: 13 residues. The V end lost 0 bases, the J end lost 8 bases, and 10 bases lay between the germline ends. Per germline, CDR1 MNHNS and CDR2 SASEGT. TCRdb's table, derived via immunoSEQ multiplex PCR, lists solely in-frame clones and lacks some. Found here are some 86,000 clones, more than 70% of them singletons; the top ten hold roughly a fifth. The record originates from a study of T cell responses to AZD1222 COVID-19 vaccine. As for the study in general: Pooled together were second doses at about 4 or about 12 weeks. Study outcomes and limitations: Among those given AZD1222, only five or six were seropositive at baseline. Elevations in Spike-specific TCR breadth and depth followed administration of two AZD1222 doses. Donors were largely white British and mainly female; clonal diversity was possibly underestimated.

The sequence was obtained from an adult in good health. The sequenced sample was peripheral blood, obtained on day 0 of AZD1222 vaccination. V gene TRBV6-1 combines with J gene TRBJ1-2, with D possibly being TRBD1 (5 bases). The CDR3 loop reads CASSEAGRDGYTF. For the CDR3, the DNA is TGTGCCAGCAGTGAAGCGGGAAGGGACGGCTACACCTTC.